This TCR beta chain was identified during a study of shared clonotypes between healthy human individuals (dated by TCRdb to 2018 to 2021). Looking at the study overall: A couple of women and a few men aged 18 to 49 years were included in the cohort. Each donor's leukapheresis produced roughly between about 0.85 and 10 billion PBMCs. For each donor, three plates each were used for CD4 naive and CD4 memory, two plates were used for CD8 naive, and one plate was used for CD8 memory. Blood TCR repertoires of a handful of healthy adults were deeply sequenced to estimate repertoire size and the extent of clonotype sharing between individuals. Libraries were prepared and TCR repertoires were sequenced by different laboratories using diverse techniques, in order to increase sequencing depth and limit assay-specific biases. The investigation overall reported the following: Across a handful of donors, roughly 5.4% of naive CD4, more than 3% of naive CD8, around 2.5% of memory CD4, and 0.4% of memory CD8 clonotypes were shared. Pairwise subsampling indicated that sequencing depth was expected to affect the degree of clonotype sharing among donors. Sampling was limited to blood, and TCR repertoires in tissue likely differ from TCR repertoires in blood. The small number of donors limited the genetic and exposure-history diversity represented. Larger estimated clonotype richness was generally found for naive subsets than for memory subsets. Higher generation probabilities were observed for clonotypes shared by all four sorted-subset donors than for non-shared clonotypes. Rarefaction of sorted-subset datasets indicated incomplete sequencing despite the large sequencing depth.

Its CDR3 holds 15 amino acids, cysteine through phenylalanine. Only the CDR3 portion is preserved as DNA: 45 bases, with reading frame beginning at the first base. Via the germline V gene, CDR1 is MRHNA and CDR2 SNTAGT. Cut back by 2 bases and 4 bases, the V and J ends lie 12 bases apart. CD8 naive samples consisted of CD45RO-negative cells that were positively selected for CCR7, yielding a CD45RA+CCR7+ population without TemRA cells. The donors were healthy, HIV-negative adults with no recently reported acute infections or vaccinations. Every donor was a Caucasian adult living in Nashville, Tennessee, USA. Blood was obtained by leukapheresis, after which PBMCs were separated by Ficoll-Histopaque density gradient centrifugation and cryopreserved in liquid nitrogen vapor phase. Purity and quantity of every magnetically sorted T cell population were checked by analytical flow cytometry. Each sorted fraction had its genomic DNA isolated and then quantified by UV absorbance on a Nanodrop 2000c.

For this clone: Which antigen it targets is not known. Base quality data are lacking; no much larger clone is found one base away.

Using the deep immunoSEQ assay, TCR CDR3 regions were amplified from genomic DNA by multiplex PCR. For each cell subset, the extracted genomic DNA was distributed evenly across all wells of several immunoSEQ 96-well plates, and each plate served as one replicate. For sorted subsets, approximately 210 ng of genomic DNA, equivalent to some 30,000 T cell genomes, went into each replicate PCR. The purified libraries were quantified using a Qubit 3.0 fluorometer, sized with a Bioanalyzer 2100, and then quantified again using the KAPA Library Quantification kit. Every immunoSEQ 96-well plate was sequenced on a separate single-read 150-cycle Illumina NextSeq 550 flow cell. As for how the authors treated the data: Because the immunoSEQ output included only junctional sequences and no quality scores, the filtering could not be the same as the filtering used for full-length reads. To assign V/J genes and CDR3, sequences were annotated against IMGT germline references using PyIR, a Python wrapper for IgBLAST v1.9. Reads with weak V/J assignments (E-value above 1e-6), missing CDR3, stop codons, out-of-frame junctions, or ambiguous translated residues were removed. A V3J clonotype was defined by an identical inferred V gene, J gene, and CDR3 amino acid sequence. The percentage overlap between two repertoires was calculated by dividing the number of shared unique clonotypes by the size of the smaller repertoire. RTK rarefaction, the Chao1 estimator, and Recon v2.1 estimates of unobserved clonotypes were used to assess repertoire richness. Generation probabilities for all TCRbeta clonotypes obtained by the gDNA method from a few donors were computed using OLGA. What TCRdb holds here is the immuneACCESS table cut down to in-frame rearrangements. Part of the clones is not present; checked against another copy, under half of the missing clones reflect an unresolved V gene, and the others are unexplained. That table gives V, J and clone size, and the DNA gave D and trimming. A total of about 2.1 million clones appear in this sample, 85% to 95% of them only once. Together, the top ten hold less than 2% of the sample.

The sequence is built from TRBV6-4 and TRBJ2-1; confidence is insufficient to name the D gene. The material sequenced was naive CD8+ T cells from PBMCs. The sample's cell subset or site label, in plain terms: CD45RA+CCR7+. The TCR originated in a man aged 18-30 years in good health. Some clones in this sample may be carry-over from other donors' samples. Here the CDR3 is given as CASSDRAHSYNEQFF. At the DNA level, the sequence is TGTGCCAGCAGTGACAGGGCACATTCGTACAATGAGCAGTTCTTC.